This record covers a single T cell receptor (beta chain). The record originates from a study of blood T cell repertoires in COVID-19. Study in general: From T cells, B-cell-depleted T cells, or PBMCs came the material, which was cDNA or gDNA.

Germline V gives CDR1 SGHVS, CDR2 FQNEAQ. V gave up 5 bases and J gave up 8 bases; unmatched junction bases: 10. This CDR3 has 16 residues. Patients from Seattle were sampled longitudinally, starting during active infection. Methods used by the authors: Estimates of nucleated cell counts were drawn from the amplification of reference gene primers. Here immunoSEQ multiplex PCR was the method, and the copy in TCRdb shows in-frame clones only, minus some. V, J and clone size derive from that table, while D and trimming were established from the DNA sequence. The sample has 440,000 or so clones; around nine tenths are singletons.

The chain joins TRBV7-8 to TRBJ2-1, with 12 bases that match TRBD1. The TCR was taken from a woman aged 40 to 49 with COVID-19, enrolled during active disease. The material sequenced was peripheral blood. CDR3 in amino acids: CASSLVRGQGAHEQFF. CDR3 nucleotides: TGTGCCAGCAGCCTCGTCCGGGGACAGGGGGCGCATGAGCAGTTCTTC. The full variable domain, in which reference TRBV7-8 and TRBJ2-1 provide the parts outside the CDR3, is GAGVSQSPRYKVAKRGQDVALRCDPISGHVSLFWYQQALGQGPEFLTYFQNEAQLDKSGLPSDRFFAERPEGSVSTLKIQRTQQEDSAVYLCASSLVRGQGAHEQFFGPGTRLTVL.